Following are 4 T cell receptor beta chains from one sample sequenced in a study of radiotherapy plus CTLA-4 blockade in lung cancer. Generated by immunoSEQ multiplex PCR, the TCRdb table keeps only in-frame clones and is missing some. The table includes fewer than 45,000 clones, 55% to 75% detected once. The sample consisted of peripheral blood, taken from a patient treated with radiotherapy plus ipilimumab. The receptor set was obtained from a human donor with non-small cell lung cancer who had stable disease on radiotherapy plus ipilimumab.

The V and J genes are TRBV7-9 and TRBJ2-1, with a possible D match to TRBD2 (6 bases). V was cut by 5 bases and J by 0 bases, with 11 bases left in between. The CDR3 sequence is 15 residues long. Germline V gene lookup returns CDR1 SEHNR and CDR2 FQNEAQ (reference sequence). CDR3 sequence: CASSRSGSSYNEQFF. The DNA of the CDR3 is TGTGCCAGCAGCCGTAGCGGAAGCTCCTACAATGAGCAGTTCTTC.

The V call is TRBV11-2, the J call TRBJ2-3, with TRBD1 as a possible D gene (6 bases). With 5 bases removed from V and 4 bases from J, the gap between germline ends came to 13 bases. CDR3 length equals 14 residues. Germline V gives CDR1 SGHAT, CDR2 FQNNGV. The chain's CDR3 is CASSLNRVPDTQYF. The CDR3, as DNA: TGTGCCAGCAGCCTGAACAGGGTCCCAGATACGCAGTATTTT.

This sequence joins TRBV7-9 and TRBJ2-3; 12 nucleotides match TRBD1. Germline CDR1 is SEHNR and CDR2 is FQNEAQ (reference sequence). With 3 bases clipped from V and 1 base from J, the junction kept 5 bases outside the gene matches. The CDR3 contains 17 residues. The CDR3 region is CASSLGQGAWGTDTQYF. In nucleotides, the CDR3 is TGTGCCAGCAGCTTGGGACAGGGGGCATGGGGCACAGATACGCAGTATTTT. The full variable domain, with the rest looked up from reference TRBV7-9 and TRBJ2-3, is DTGVSQNPRHKITKRGQNVTFRCDPISEHNRLYWYRQTLGQGPEFLTYFQNEAQLEKSRLLSDRFSAERPKGSFSTLEIQRTEQGDSAMYLCASSLGQGAWGTDTQYFGPGTRLTVL.

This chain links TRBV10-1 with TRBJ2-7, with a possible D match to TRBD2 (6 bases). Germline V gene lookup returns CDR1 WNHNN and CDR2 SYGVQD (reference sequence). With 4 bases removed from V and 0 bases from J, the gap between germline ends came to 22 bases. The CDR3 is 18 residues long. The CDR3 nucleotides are TGCGCCAGCAGTGGGCCTAGATCCCAGGGAGGAGACTCCTACGAGCAGTACTTC. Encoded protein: CASSGPRSQGGDSYEQYF.